Sequencing of this T cell receptor (beta chain) was carried out in a study of regulatory T cells in long-lasting Graves disease. HTBI primers from iRepertoire and Arm-PCR of CDR3 regions yielded the TCR beta libraries. TCRdb recomputed calls from the multiplex PCR reads with MiXCR, one row per CDR3 protein. The table lists hundreds of thousands of distinct CDR3 sequences, about 16% of them singletons. This clonotype came up many times. Stated time point: newly diagnosed GD, antithyroid drugs for less than 3 months. RNA extracted from PBMCs served as the sequencing template. This CDR3 has 14 residues. J gave up 3 bases and V 5 bases, and 9 bases lay outside the gene matches. Germline-derived CDR1 and CDR2 are SQVTM and ANQGSEA. The same data also contributed to another study, on T cells in Graves' hyperthyroidism and ophthalmopathy. As that study records: Model predictions of ophthalmopathy came a median about 6.3 months before onset.

The rearrangement links TRBV29-1 to TRBJ2-5, with 7 bases matching TRBD1. The sequence derives from a woman aged 40-65 years with Graves disease. Sequences were derived from peripheral blood mononuclear cells (PBMCs), sampled at new diagnosis, from a patient treated with antithyroid drugs. In nucleotides, the CDR3 is TGCAGCGTTAGATCCTCGGGACAGAAAGAGACCCAGTACTTC. This gives the protein CSVRSSGQKETQYF.